This paragraph covers one TCR beta chain sequence. The entry originates in a study of blood T cell repertoires in COVID-19. The overall study: The origin of the acute and convalescent COVID-19 samples was the United States, Italy and Spain.

Those who participated ranged in age from 18 to 89 years and resided in about two dozen US areas. Assignments of participants to cohorts depended upon their own reported clinical history. Germline V gene data show CDR1 as MGHRA and CDR2 as YSYEKL. CDR3 length: 17 residues. The V end was cut by 3 bases, the J end by 8 bases, with 25 bases between. Per the original methods: Estimates of nucleated cell counts were drawn from the amplification of reference gene primers. Sequenced by immunoSEQ multiplex PCR; TCRdb stores in-frame clones only, minus some. The DNA gave D and trimming, while V, J and clone size come from that table. The sample yields roughly 300,000 clones, approximately 91% seen once.

The V and J genes are TRBV4-1 and TRBJ1-2, with a possible D match to TRBD1 (5 bases). Source material: PBMCs or T cells enriched from blood (not recorded which). This TCR derives from a middle-aged woman with acute COVID-19. The CDR3 is CASSQPTRAKNVSGYTF. The CDR3 DNA reads TGCGCCAGCAGCCAGCCGACCAGGGCCAAAAACGTCAGCGGCTACACCTTC.